This TCR beta chain was identified during a study of T cells after yellow fever vaccination. The authors made TCR cDNA by 5'RACE template switching, adding a universal primer site and UMIs. MiXCR, run by TCRdb on the 5' RACE reads, gives a single entry per CDR3 protein. The sample includes 250,000 to 400,000 distinct CDR3 sequences, over 4% of them seen just once. This CDR3 contains 14 residues. Germline V gives CDR1 MNHEY, CDR2 SVGEGT. The V and J ends lost 6 bases and 2 bases respectively, with 11 bases between them. Study-level points and caveats: Subsequent to the booster, the majority of primary-vaccination clones reappeared (around 95% CD4, more than 70% CD8). On re-exposure, the response was weaker but peaked faster, at day 5 versus 15.

The sample holds many counts of this clonotype. Its antigen remains unknown. The V gene is TRBV6-2 or TRBV6-3, the J gene TRBJ2-1, with no clear D. The sequence derives from a man younger than 35 who received the YFV17D yellow fever vaccine. This specimen was PBMCs, taken 5 days after the yellow fever booster vaccination. The chain's CDR3 is CASSPAAAYNEQFF. The CDR3 DNA is TGTGCCAGCAGCCCCGCAGCTGCCTACAATGAGCAGTTCTTC.